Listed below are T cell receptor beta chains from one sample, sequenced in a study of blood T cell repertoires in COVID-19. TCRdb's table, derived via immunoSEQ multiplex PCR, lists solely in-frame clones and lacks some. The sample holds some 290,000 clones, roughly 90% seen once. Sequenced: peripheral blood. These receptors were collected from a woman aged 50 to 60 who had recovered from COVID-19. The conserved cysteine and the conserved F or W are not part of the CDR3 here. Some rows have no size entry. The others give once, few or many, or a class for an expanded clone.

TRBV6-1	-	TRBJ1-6	ASSEAPVSSYNSPLH
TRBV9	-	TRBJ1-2	ASSTRDRGGGYT
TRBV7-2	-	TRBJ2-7	ASSAARDSNYEQY
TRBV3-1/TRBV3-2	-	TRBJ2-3	ASSQYGSYTDTQY
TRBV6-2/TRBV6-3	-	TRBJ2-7	ASSWGLQSYEQY
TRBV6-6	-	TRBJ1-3	ASSSQGGSGNTIY
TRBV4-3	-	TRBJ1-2	ASSQVRGGGYGYT
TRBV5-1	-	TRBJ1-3	ASSLGGKTGNTIY
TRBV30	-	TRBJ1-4	AWSRVFGGEKLF
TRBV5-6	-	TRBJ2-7	ASRDRHSSYEQY
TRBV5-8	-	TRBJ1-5	ASSPTDSRNQPQH
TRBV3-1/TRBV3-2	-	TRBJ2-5	ASSHSGVGETQY
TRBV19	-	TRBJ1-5	ASSPLLNQPQH
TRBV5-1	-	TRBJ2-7	ASSPIVGTSGYEQY
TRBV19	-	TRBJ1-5	ASSESTGHSNQPQH
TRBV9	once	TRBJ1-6	ASSVVSRQPNNSPLH
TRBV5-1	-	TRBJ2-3	ASSWSSALAGSVDTQY
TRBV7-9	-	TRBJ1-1	ASGSGGEMVEAF